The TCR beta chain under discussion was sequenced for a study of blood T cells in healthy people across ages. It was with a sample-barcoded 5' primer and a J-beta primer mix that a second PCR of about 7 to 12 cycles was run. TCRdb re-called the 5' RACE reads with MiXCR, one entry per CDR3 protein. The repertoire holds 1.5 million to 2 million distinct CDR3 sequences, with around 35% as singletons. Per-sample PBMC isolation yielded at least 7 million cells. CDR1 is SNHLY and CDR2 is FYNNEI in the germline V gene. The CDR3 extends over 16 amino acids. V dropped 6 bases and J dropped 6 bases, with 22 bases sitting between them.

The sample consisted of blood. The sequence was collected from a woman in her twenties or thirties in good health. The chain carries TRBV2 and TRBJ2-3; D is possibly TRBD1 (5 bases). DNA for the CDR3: TGTGCCAGCAGGGAACCGACAGTCACCAGTAAGGATACGCAGTATTTT. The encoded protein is CASREPTVTSKDTQYF.